This T cell receptor beta chain was captured by sequencing in a study of blood T cell repertoires in COVID-19. Whole-study context: Samples came from the United States, Italy and Spain, spanning acute and convalescent COVID-19. Sample material is recorded as cDNA or gDNA derived from T cells, B-cell-depleted T cells, or PBMCs.

The CDR3 totals 14 residues. Germline V lookup: CDR1 SNHLY, CDR2 FYNNEI. The V gene lost 1 base and the J gene lost 6 bases, with 10 bases spanning the gap. The authors' processing: Counts of nucleated cells, estimated from reference gene primer amplification, were obtained. TCRdb keeps only in-frame clones here, not all; method: immunoSEQ multiplex PCR. The V and J calls and clone size are taken from that table; D and trimming were inferred from the DNA. The table has roughly 290,000 clones, roughly 90% seen once; the top ten hold 6.5% to 8%. The chain recombines TRBV2 with TRBJ1-5; a possible D gene is TRBD1 (5 bases). The receptor comes from a woman in her 30s with COVID-19, enrolled during active disease. The sequencing input was peripheral blood. CDR3 bases: TGTGCCAGCAGTGAAGGGACACGGCTTCAGCCCCAGCATTTT. Amino acids: CASSEGTRLQPQHF.